This TCR beta chain emerged from a study of tumor-infiltrating lymphocytes in primary liver carcinoma. Looking at the study overall: Surgeons resected the patients' primary liver carcinomas. Notes on the study in general: Blood had a significantly lower top-250-clone fraction than tumors did (p = 0.039).

Germline DNA was also extracted, and blood RNA derived from unsorted whole blood. These patients lived with chronic HBV infection and had never been treated. This clonotype was observed once. The antigen is undetermined. V lost 0 bases to trimming and J lost 9 bases, with 26 bases between them. The CDR3 is 18 amino acids. Germline assignment: CDR1 ENHRY and CDR2 SYGVKD. Reverse transcription of roughly 0.45 ug total RNA with a constant-region primer produced TCR beta cDNA. Investigators got TCR beta libraries out of three nested multiplex PCR rounds, done with slightly modified ARM-PCR. TRBV1-TRBV30 forward primers paired with a C-beta reverse primer drove the first two PCR rounds, roughly 10 cycles each. Each CDR3 protein gets one entry after TCRdb re-called the multiplex PCR reads with MiXCR. The sample lists 330,000 or so distinct CDR3 sequences, around 60% occurring once.

This chain connects TRBV10-3 to TRBJ2-5; D could derive from TRBD1 or TRBD2 (6 bases each). The sample comprised peripheral blood. This clonotype was sampled from a man aged 35 to 55 with primary liver carcinoma and hepatitis B virus infection. CDR3 amino acids: CAISESTGGTNYGEAQYF. CDR3 in DNA: TGTGCCATCAGTGAGTCGACCGGCGGGACAAATTATGGGGAGGCCCAGTACTTC.